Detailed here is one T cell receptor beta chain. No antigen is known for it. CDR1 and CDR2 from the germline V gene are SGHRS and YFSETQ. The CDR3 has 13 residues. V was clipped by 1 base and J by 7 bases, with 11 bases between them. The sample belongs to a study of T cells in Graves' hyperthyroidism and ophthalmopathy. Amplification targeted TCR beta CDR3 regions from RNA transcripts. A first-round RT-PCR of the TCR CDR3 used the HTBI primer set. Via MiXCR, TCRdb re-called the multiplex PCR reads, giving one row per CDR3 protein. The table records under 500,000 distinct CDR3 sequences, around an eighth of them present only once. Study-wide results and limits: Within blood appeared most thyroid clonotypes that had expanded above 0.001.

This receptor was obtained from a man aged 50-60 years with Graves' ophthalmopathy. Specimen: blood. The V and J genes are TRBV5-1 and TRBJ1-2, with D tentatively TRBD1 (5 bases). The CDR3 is CASSLSGAGGYTF. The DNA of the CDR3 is TGCGCCAGCAGCTTGAGTGGGGCCGGTGGCTACACCTTC.